This TCR beta chain was found in a study of cytomegalovirus exposure and HLA in healthy donors. CDR1 SGHRS and CDR2 YFSETQ come from the germline V gene. The CDR3 has 15 residues. The V gene lost 0 bases and the J gene lost 0 bases, with 9 bases spanning the gap. The primer mix had 60 Vbeta and 13 Jbeta primers. Generated by immunoSEQ multiplex PCR, the TCRdb table keeps only in-frame clones and is missing some. This sample has about 240,000 clones, with around 81% found just once. This clone came up once. The sample taken for sequencing was PBMCs. The V and J genes are TRBV5-1 and TRBJ2-5, with a weak D call TRBD1 (5 bases). The sequence derives from an older woman in good health and CMV-seropositive. The CDR3: CASSLALTDQETQYF. The CDR3 DNA follows: TGCGCCAGCAGCTTGGCCTTGACAGACCAAGAGACCCAGTACTTC.